This T cell receptor (beta chain) comes out of a study of T cells in Graves' hyperthyroidism and ophthalmopathy. There were TCR beta CDR3 regions amplified from RNA transcripts. The TCR CDR3 first-round RT-PCR relied on the HTBI primer set. TCRdb re-derived calls from the multiplex PCR reads in MiXCR, one entry per CDR3 protein. The sample includes a few hundred thousand distinct CDR3 sequences, around 15% seen only once; the top ten take approximately 30%. After removal of 0 bases from V and 6 bases from J, the junction contained 6 bases not matched to a gene. The CDR3 runs 15 residues. CDR1 is LGHNA and CDR2 is YSLEER in the germline V gene. This clonotype was counted many times. On the basis of clinical symptoms, serum thyroxine and TRAb, thyroid ultrasound and orbital computed tomography, diagnoses were made.

Sequencing was performed on blood. The chain recombines TRBV4-3 with TRBJ2-7; 9 bases are shared with TRBD1. The receptor's source is a woman younger than 45 with Graves' ophthalmopathy. The chain's CDR3 is CASSQDWGQGSEQYF. The CDR3, as DNA: TGCGCCAGCAGCCAAGATTGGGGACAGGGTAGCGAGCAGTACTTC.